The rows below give T cell receptor beta chains drawn from one sample of a study of blood T cell repertoires in COVID-19. Generated by immunoSEQ multiplex PCR, the TCRdb table keeps only in-frame clones and is missing some. The repertoire holds roughly 220,000 clones, about four fifths seen once, with roughly 3% in the top ten. The sample comprised peripheral blood. The receptor source for this set is a woman in her 30s who had recovered from COVID-19. CDR3s include the opening cysteine and the closing phenylalanine or tryptophan. A D gene is named only where the DNA matches it firmly. Clone size, where shown, is once, few, many, or a class for clones that have expanded.

>TRBJ2-1|TRBV9|NA|NA
TGTGCCAGCAGCGTAGGTCGGGGGGCCAATGAGCAGTTCTTC
CASSVGRGANEQFF
>TRBJ1-4|TRBV5-1|TRBD1|NA
TGCGCCAGCAGCAGGGGAGGGACAGGGAGAGAAAAACTGTTTTTT
CASSRGGTGREKLFF
>TRBJ1-3|TRBV6-1|NA|NA
TGTGCCAGCAGTGAAGGGGCGGGGGGGCAAAACACCATATATTTT
CASSEGAGGQNTIYF
>TRBJ1-1|TRBV9|NA|once
TGTGCCAGCAGCCCCCAGGCAGGTCGGGCTTTCTTT
CASSPQAGRAFF
>TRBJ1-1|TRBV14|NA|NA
TGTGCCAGCAGCCAGAGCGGGGGGGGCACTGAAGCTTTCTTT
CASSQSGGGTEAFF
>TRBJ1-4|TRBV7-9|NA|NA
TGTGCCAGCAGCCCCGGTCGGAGAGCATATGAAAAACTGTTTTTT
CASSPGRRAYEKLFF
>TRBJ1-4|TRBV4-1|TRBD1|once
TGCGCCAGCAGCCCTGACCAGGGACAGGGTTTAAATGAAAAACTGTTTTTT
CASSPDQGQGLNEKLFF
>TRBJ2-7|TRBV28|NA|NA
TGTGCCAGCAGTCCCCCTTCGAGGGTTATGGACGAGCAGTACTTC
CASSPPSRVMDEQYF
>TRBJ2-1|TRBV11-2|TRBD2|once
TGTGCCAGCAGCTCGTTCCTTAGCGGGTTAGCGGGAGGTAAGCAGTTCTTC
CASSSFLSGLAGGKQFF
>TRBJ2-7|TRBV9|NA|NA
TGTGCCAGCAGCGTAGCTACCGGGGCCTACGAGCAGTACTTC
CASSVATGAYEQYF
>TRBJ1-1|TRBV28|NA|NA
TGTGCCAGCAGTTTAGGGGGCGCGCACACTGAAGCTTTCTTT
CASSLGGAHTEAFF
>TRBJ2-3|TRBV19|TRBD2|few
TGTGCCAGTAATGCGCGGGAGGGCCCAGATACGCAGTATTTT
CASNAREGPDTQYF
>TRBJ2-6|TRBV3-1/TRBV3-2|NA|NA
TGTGCCAGCAGTTTCATCACAGGTAAGTTCTCTGGGGCCAACGTCCTGACTTTC
CASSFITGKFSGANVLTF
>TRBJ2-2|TRBV10-3|NA|NA
TGTGCCATCAGTGGAGTCGGTACCGGGGAGCTGTTTTTT
CAISGVGTGELFF
>TRBJ2-7|TRBV11-2|TRBD2|NA
TGTGCCAGCAGCTTAGATCGGGCTAGCGGGACTTCTCACGAGCAGTACTTC
CASSLDRASGTSHEQYF
>TRBJ1-5|TRBV4-1|TRBD1|NA
TGCGCCAGCAGCCAAGAGGGGGCCCCCCACGGGACAGGGAATCAGCCCCAGCATTTT
CASSQEGAPHGTGNQPQHF
>TRBJ2-7|TRBV28|TRBD2|NA
TGTGCCATCGGTCCCGGGACTAAGGCCTACGAGCAGTACTTC
CAIGPGTKAYEQYF
>TRBJ1-5|TRBV5-4|NA|NA
TGTGCCAGCAGCTTGAACATTAATCAGCCCCAGCATTTT
CASSLNINQPQHF
>TRBJ2-1|TRBV11-2|TRBD2|NA
TGTGCCAGCAGCACACCTGGCGGGAGGGCCGACTACCCCTACAATGAGCAGTTCTTC
CASSTPGGRADYPYNEQFF
>TRBJ2-1|TRBV4-1|NA|NA
TGCGCCAGCAGCCAAGATTTTCAGGGCAATGAGCAGTTCTTC
CASSQDFQGNEQFF
>TRBJ1-1|TRBV5-4|TRBD1|NA
TGTGCCAGCAGCCGGGGACAGGGCAATTTTAACACTGAAGCTTTCTTT
CASSRGQGNFNTEAFF
>TRBJ2-5|TRBV19|NA|NA
TGTGCCAGTAGTAACCGGTGGGGGCTGGAGACCCAGTACTTC
CASSNRWGLETQYF
>TRBJ2-7|TRBV28|TRBD1|NA
TGTGCCAGCAGTTTACCTTCGGACAGGCCCGAGCAGTACTTC
CASSLPSDRPEQYF
>TRBJ2-1|TRBV19|NA|NA
TGTGCCAGTAGTATAGACCTAGGATCGAGTGGGTGGAATGAGCAGTTCTTC
CASSIDLGSSGWNEQFF
>TRBJ2-5|TRBV9|TRBD1|few
TGTGCCAGCAGCGTAGGCGGGACAGGGCTTCAAGAGACCCAGTACTTC
CASSVGGTGLQETQYF
>TRBJ1-1|TRBV13|NA|NA
TGTGCCAGCAGCCCAAAGGGGGTGGGGAGCACTGAAGCTTTCTTT
CASSPKGVGSTEAFF
>TRBJ1-2|TRBV28|NA|NA
TGTGCCAGCTGGAGGTCCGGCTATGGCTACACCTTC
CASWRSGYGYTF
>TRBJ2-1|TRBV9|TRBD2|NA
TGTGCCAGCAGCCCTAGCGGGGGTTACTACAATGAGCAGTTCTTC
CASSPSGGYYNEQFF
>TRBJ2-3|TRBV7-6|NA|NA
TGTGCCAGCAGCCCACGGGGCACAGATACGCAGTATTTT
CASSPRGTDTQYF
>TRBJ1-5|TRBV28|NA|NA
TGTGCCAGCCTGGCCGGGGATCAGCCCCAGCATTTT
CASLAGDQPQHF
>TRBJ2-1|TRBV7-3|TRBD1|NA
TGTGCCAGCAGCTTATGGCCGACAGGGGACAATGAGCAGTTCTTC
CASSLWPTGDNEQFF